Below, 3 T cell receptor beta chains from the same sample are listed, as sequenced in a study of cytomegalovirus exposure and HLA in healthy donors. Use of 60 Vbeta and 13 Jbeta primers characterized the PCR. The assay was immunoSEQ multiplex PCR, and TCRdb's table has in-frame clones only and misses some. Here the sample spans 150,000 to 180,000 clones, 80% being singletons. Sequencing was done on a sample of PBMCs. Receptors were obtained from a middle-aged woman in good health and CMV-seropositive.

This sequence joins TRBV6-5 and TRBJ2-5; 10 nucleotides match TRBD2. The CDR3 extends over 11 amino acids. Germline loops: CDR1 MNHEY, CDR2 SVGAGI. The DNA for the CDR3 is TGTGCTGTGACTAGCGGGGAGACCCAGTACTTC. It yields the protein CAVTSGETQYF.

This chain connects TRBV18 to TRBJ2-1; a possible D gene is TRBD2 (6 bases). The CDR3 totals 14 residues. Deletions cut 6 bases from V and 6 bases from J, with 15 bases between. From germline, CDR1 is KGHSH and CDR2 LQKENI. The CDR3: CASSPLGTSNEQFF. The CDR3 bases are TGTGCCAGCTCCCCATTGGGGACTTCCAATGAGCAGTTCTTC.

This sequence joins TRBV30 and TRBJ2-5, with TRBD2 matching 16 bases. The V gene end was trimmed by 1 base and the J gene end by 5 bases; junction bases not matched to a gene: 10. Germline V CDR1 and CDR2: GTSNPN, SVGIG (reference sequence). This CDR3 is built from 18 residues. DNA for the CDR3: TGTGCCTGGAGTGGAATAGGGACTAGCGGGAGGGCGGATGAGACCCAGTACTTC. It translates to CAWSGIGTSGRADETQYF.